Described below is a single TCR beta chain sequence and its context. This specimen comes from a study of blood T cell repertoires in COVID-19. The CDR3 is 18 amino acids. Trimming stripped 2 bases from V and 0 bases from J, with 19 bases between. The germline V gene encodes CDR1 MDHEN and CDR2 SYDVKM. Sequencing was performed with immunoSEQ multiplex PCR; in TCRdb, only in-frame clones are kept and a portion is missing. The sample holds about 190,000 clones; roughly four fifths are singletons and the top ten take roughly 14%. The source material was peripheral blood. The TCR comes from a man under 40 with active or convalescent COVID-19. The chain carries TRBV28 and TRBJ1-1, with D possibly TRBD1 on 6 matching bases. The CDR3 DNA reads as TGTGCCAGCAGTTTAAGGTCCCAGTGGGGGCTAATGAACACTGAAGCTTTCTTT. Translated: CASSLRSQWGLMNTEAFF.